This TCR beta chain was retrieved from a study of naive and memory T cell subsets. Two oligonucleotides, mixed equimolar, formed the beta constant-region primer covering TRBC1 and TRBC2. Using its own MiXCR run on the UMI-ligation and nested PCR reads, TCRdb lists one record per CDR3 protein. The table records 140,000 to 150,000 distinct CDR3 sequences, about 18% of them present only once. Study-wide results and limits: Gini index rose across naive, CM, EM and EMRA in CD4 and CD8. Over 85% of naive TCR sequences appeared only once, unlike memory subsets. Clonotypes are single alpha or beta chains, not paired receptors.

A word on this clonotype: What it recognizes is unknown.

Sequenced: naive CD4+ T cells from blood. The clonotype was recovered from a human donor in good health.

Here the CDR3 reads CASSLTHANTVTEAFF. Written as DNA, the CDR3 is TGTGCCAGCAGCCTCACCCACGCGAATACGGTGACTGAAGCTTTCTTT. The gene calls are TRBV5-6 and TRBJ1-1; no reliable D call. The germline gives CDR1 SGHDT, CDR2 YYEEEE. The CDR3 spans 16 residues. Trimming took off 4 bases at V and 5 bases at J, with 21 bases between the two ends.